The 10 T cell receptor beta chains below were found in one sample sequenced in a study of OX40 agonist ivuxolimab in advanced cancers. Libraries were constructed by the immunoSEQ multiplex PCR assay. Here the immuneACCESS table is served through TCRdb, limited to in-frame sequences with V and J called. Missing clones are a known gap in these copies; in checked studies unresolved V genes cover under half, and the rest lacks a known reason. This sample is represented by fewer than 60,000 clones; about 81% of them were singletons. The ten most abundant clones make up about 0.69% of the sample. This sample comprised CD4+ or CD8+ T cells sorted from blood, obtained in a trial of the OX40 agonist ivuxolimab. The receptors were sampled from an adult with an advanced solid tumor such as melanoma, head and neck, liver or kidney cancer.

This clone showed up just a few times. V is TRBV13 and J is TRBJ1-2; D remains ambiguous. Germline V gene sequence: CDR1 PRHDT, CDR2 FYEKMQ (reference sequence). V was clipped by 0 bases and J by 0 bases, with 8 bases between them. CDR3 size: 15 residues. CDR3 in amino acids: CASSLGSEANYGYTF. CDR3 DNA: TGTGCCAGCAGCTTAGGGTCGGAAGCTAACTATGGCTACACCTTC. Full variable domain (missing parts from reference TRBV13 and TRBJ1-2): AAGVIQSPRHLIKEKRETATLKCYPIPRHDTVYWYQQGPGQDPQFLISFYEKMQSDKGSIPDRFSAQQFSDYHSELNMSSLELGDSALYFCASSLGSEANYGYTFGSGTRLTVV.

The chain joins TRBV19 to TRBJ1-4; 7 bases agree with TRBD1. With 7 bases clipped from V and 5 bases from J, the junction kept 7 bases outside the gene matches. Germline V gene lookup returns CDR1 LNHDA and CDR2 SQIVND (reference sequence). CDR3 length: 14 amino acids. The CDR3 bases are TGTGCCAGTACCCTGACAGGGCGAAATGAAAAACTGTTTTTT. Its protein is CASTLTGRNEKLFF.

The chain employs TRBV5-1 and TRBJ1-1; no definite D call. The CDR3 spans 16 residues. In germline, CDR1 is SGHRS, CDR2 YFSETQ. The ends were cut back, 0 bases at V and 1 base at J, with 13 bases in the middle. As DNA, the CDR3 is TGCGCCAGCAGCTTGGCAGTCTCCCGGACGAACACTGAAGCTTTCTTT. It encodes CASSLAVSRTNTEAFF.

The chain employs TRBV11-2 and TRBJ1-3; 7 nucleotides agree with TRBD1. This CDR3 is built from 18 residues. The V and J ends lost 5 bases and 0 bases, in that order; junction bases with no gene match: 13. In germline, CDR1 is SGHAT, CDR2 FQNNGV. The CDR3 region has the DNA TGTGCCAGCAGCGGACTCCCAGGGGGGTTTGCCTCTGGAAACACCATATATTTT. This gives the protein CASSGLPGGFASGNTIYF.

The genes are TRBV18 and TRBJ2-1; D call uncertain. Trimming took 6 bases from V and 4 from J, leaving 13 bases between them. CDR1 KGHSH and CDR2 LQKENI come from the germline V gene. The CDR3 contains 14 residues. This CDR3 is CASSPTGLYNEQFF. The DNA for the CDR3 is TGTGCCAGCTCCCCTACTGGGCTGTACAATGAGCAGTTCTTC.

The chain recombines TRBV10-3 with TRBJ2-1, with D unresolved. V lost 6 bases and J 5 bases, leaving 11 bases between the germline ends. The CDR3 spans 13 residues. Germline loops: CDR1 ENHRY, CDR2 SYGVKD. In DNA, the CDR3 is TGTGCCATCAGGTTAAGGGAAGACAATGAGCAGTTCTTC. This sequence encodes CAIRLREDNEQFF.

This clone was seen more than once but under ten times. The rearrangement uses TRBV7-9 and TRBJ2-5; D is uncertain. Trimming removed 6 bases from V and 5 bases from J, with 10 bases in between. CDR3 length: 12 residues. The germline V gene encodes CDR1 SEHNR and CDR2 FQNEAQ (reference sequence). DNA for the CDR3: TGTGCCAGCAGTCCGCGGAAGGAGACCCAGTACTTC. Its translation is CASSPRKETQYF.

The rearrangement links TRBV4-1 to TRBJ1-1; 8 nucleotides line up with TRBD1. The CDR3 covers 15 residues. The V segment lost 6 bases and the J segment 6 bases; nucleotides outside the gene matches: 12. The germline CDR1 and CDR2 sequences are MGHRA and YSYEKL. CDR3 coding DNA: TGCGCCAGCAGGGGGCCGGGACAGGTGTTCCCTGAAGCTTTCTTT. It codes for CASRGPGQVFPEAFF.

V usage is TRBV6-6 and J usage is TRBJ2-7; perhaps TRBD2 as D (6 bases). Per the germline V gene, CDR1 is MNHNY and CDR2 is SVGAGI (reference sequence). Trimming pared 4 bases from V and 0 bases from J, leaving 10 bases between. This CDR3 spans 14 amino acids. The CDR3 DNA reads as TGTGCCAGCAGTTCGTCCGGGGGCTCCTACGAGCAGTACTTC. Encoded protein: CASSSSGGSYEQYF.

The chain uses TRBV5-6 and TRBJ2-4, with 11 bases fitting TRBD2. The CDR3 is 17 amino acids. V lost 4 bases, J lost 3 bases, and 9 bases stayed unmatched. Germline V lookup: CDR1 SGHDT, CDR2 YYEEEE. CDR3 sequence (DNA): TGTGCCAGCAGCCCCGGGGTAGCGGGGGGGGTCAAAAACATTCAGTACTTC. As protein: CASSPGVAGGVKNIQYF. The full variable domain, rest sourced from reference TRBV5-6 and TRBJ2-4, is DAGVTQSPTHLIKTRGQQVTLRCSPKSGHDTVSWYQQALGQGPQFIFQYYEEEERQRGNFPDRFSGHQFPNYSSELNVNALLLGDSALYLCASSPGVAGGVKNIQYFGAGTRLSVL.